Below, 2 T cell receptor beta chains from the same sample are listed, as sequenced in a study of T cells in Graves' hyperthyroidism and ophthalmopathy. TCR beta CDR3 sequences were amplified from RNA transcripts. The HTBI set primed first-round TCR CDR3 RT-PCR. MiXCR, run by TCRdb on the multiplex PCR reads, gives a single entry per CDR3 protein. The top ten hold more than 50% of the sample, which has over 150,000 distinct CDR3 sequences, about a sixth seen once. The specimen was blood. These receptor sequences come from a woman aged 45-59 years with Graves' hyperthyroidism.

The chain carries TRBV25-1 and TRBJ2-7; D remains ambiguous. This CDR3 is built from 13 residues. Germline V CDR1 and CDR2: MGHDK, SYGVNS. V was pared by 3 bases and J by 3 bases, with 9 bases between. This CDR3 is CASSDPGHYEQYF. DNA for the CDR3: TGTGCCAGCAGTGATCCAGGCCACTACGAGCAGTACTTC.

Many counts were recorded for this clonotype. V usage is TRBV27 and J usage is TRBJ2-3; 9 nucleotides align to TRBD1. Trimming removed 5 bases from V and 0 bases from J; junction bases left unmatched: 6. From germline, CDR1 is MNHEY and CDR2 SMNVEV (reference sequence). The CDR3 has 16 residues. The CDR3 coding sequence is TGTGCCAGCAGTGGATCGGACAGGGGTAGCACAGATACGCAGTATTTT. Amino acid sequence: CASSGSDRGSTDTQYF.